These 30 T cell receptor beta chains were sequenced from one sample in a study of T-cell reconstitution after alpha-beta-depleted transplantation in children. Library preparation (for TCRbeta) was performed with unique molecular identifiers. Using its own MiXCR run on the PCR reads, TCRdb lists one record per CDR3 protein. The sample gives roughly 420,000 distinct CDR3 sequences, 15% to 20% of which show up once; approximately 28% is in the top ten. The sequencing here drew on PBMCs, mostly from graft donor cells, taken 360 days after TCRalphabeta/CD19-depleted stem cell transplant. These receptors originate from a boy younger than two who had a stem cell transplant for Wiskott-Aldrich syndrome, so the T cells may come from the graft donor.

The chain links TRBV15 to TRBJ1-6; D unclear. V lost 1 base, J lost 0 bases, and 7 bases lay in between. Germline CDR1 LNHNV, CDR2 YYDKDF (reference sequence). The CDR3 is 16 residues long. The CDR3 sequence is CATSRVVSSYNSPLHF. CDR3 in DNA: TGTGCCACCAGCAGAGTCGTCAGCTCCTATAATTCACCCCTCCACTTT.

The chain carries TRBV3-1 and TRBJ1-1; D call uncertain. V lost 0 bases and J lost 4, with 12 bases in between. This CDR3 is 15 amino acids long. CDR1 and CDR2 (germline): LGHDT, YNNKEL (reference sequence). The CDR3 DNA is TGTGCCAGCAGCCAAGAGGGCGAGCCAGGCACTGAAGCTTTCTTT. Encoded protein: CASSQEGEPGTEAFF.

The chain is built from TRBV2 and TRBJ2-1; D is unclear. This CDR3 contains 12 residues. V lost 7 bases and J 7 bases, leaving 11 bases between the germline ends. Germline assignment: CDR1 SNHLY and CDR2 FYNNEI. Written as DNA, the CDR3 is TGTGCCAGCACCCGGTTTCCAAATGAGCAGTTCTTC. This translates into CASTRFPNEQFF.

V gene TRBV20-1 combines with J gene TRBJ2-1, with D tentatively TRBD1 (6 bases). Germline CDR1 reads DFQATT; CDR2 reads SNEGSKA (reference sequence). The V and J ends lost 2 bases and 10 bases respectively, with 21 bases between them. The CDR3 consists of 15 residues. The CDR3 DNA reads as TGCAGTGCTAGAAGAAACCAGGGACACCAGAGGGAGCAGTTCTTC. It is translated as CSARRNQGHQREQFF.

The chain is built from TRBV18 and TRBJ2-4; D is unresolved. The germline V and J ends were trimmed by 5 bases and 9 bases, with 14 bases remaining between them. CDR1 is KGHSH, CDR2 LQKENI, per germline. CDR3 length: 13 amino acids. The CDR3 bases are TGTGCCAGCTCAGGAAATCCAGAAGGCATTCAGTACTTC. Translation gives CASSGNPEGIQYF.

The CDR3 DNA reads TGTGCCAGCAGTATAAGCGTAAGAGGGTATACGCAGTATTTT. This translates into CASSISVRGYTQYF. The chain has TRBV2 and TRBJ2-3; the D gene is possibly TRBD2 (5 bases). The CDR3 runs 14 residues. V lost 5 bases to trimming and J lost 7 bases, with 16 bases between them. CDR1 is SNHLY, CDR2 FYNNEI, per germline.

This clonotype occurred many times. This chain joins TRBV5-1 and TRBJ2-1; TRBD1 matches 7 bases. CDR1 and CDR2 from the germline V gene are SGHRS and YFSETQ. The junction had 4 bases not matched to a gene; V was cut back by 4 bases and J by 6 bases. The CDR3 totals 13 residues. In DNA, the CDR3 is TGCGCCAGCAGCGCACAGGGGATCAATGAGCAGTTCTTC. It yields the protein CASSAQGINEQFF.

V is TRBV10-3 and J is TRBJ2-3, with D unresolved. Looked up from germline, CDR1 is ENHRY and CDR2 is SYGVKD. There are 11 residues in the CDR3. The germline V and J ends were trimmed by 3 bases and 6 bases, with 4 bases remaining between them. The DNA for the CDR3 is TGTGCCATCAGTGAACTTGATACGCAGTATTTT. It specifies CAISELDTQYF.

The chain links TRBV4-1 to TRBJ1-5; D is ambiguous. V was cut by 8 bases and J by 2 bases, with 16 bases left in between. CDR3 size: 15 residues. Germline lookup yields CDR1 MGHRA and CDR2 YSYEKL. The CDR3 DNA follows: TGCGCCAGCGGAAACCCCCTACCGGGCAATCAGCCCCAGCATTTT. This gives the protein CASGNPLPGNQPQHF.

In its sample, this clonotype was seen a few times. This rearrangement joins TRBV18 to TRBJ2-1; 9 nucleotides line up with TRBD1. The CDR3 has 17 amino acids. Trimming took 9 bases from V and 6 from J; bases not matched to a gene: 18. CDR1 and CDR2 (germline): KGHSH, LQKENI. In nucleotides, the CDR3 is TGTGCCAGTCACAGGGGGCGAAAGTATGAAGTACGCAATGAGCAGTTCTTC. Residues: CASHRGRKYEVRNEQFF.

This clonotype has a handful of counts. CDR3: CASSFWDSSYEQYF. Here the CDR3 DNA reads TGTGCCAGCAGCTTCTGGGACAGCTCCTACGAGCAGTACTTC. V is TRBV7-8 and J is TRBJ2-7, with 7 bases that match TRBD1. Germline-derived CDR1 and CDR2 are SGHVS and FQNEAQ. The CDR3 sequence is 14 residues long. The J segment lost 0 bases and the V segment lost 3 bases, leaving 2 bases of the junction unmatched.

V gene TRBV15 combines with J gene TRBJ2-3; D not resolved. The CDR3 runs 13 residues. Germline loops: CDR1 LNHNV, CDR2 YYDKDF (reference sequence). Between the trimmed V and J ends, which lost 0 bases and 1 base, there was a span of 2 bases. CDR3 sequence (DNA): TGTGCCACCAGCAGAGATCGCACAGATACGCAGTATTTT. Translated, it gives CATSRDRTDTQYF.

This rearrangement joins TRBV2 to TRBJ2-5, with 13 bases that match TRBD2. The CDR3 has 15 residues. V dropped 7 bases and J dropped 4; count of bases not matched to a gene: 6. Germline CDR1 and CDR2: SNHLY and FYNNEI. CDR3 bases: TGTGCCAGCACGAGGGGACTAGCGGGAAGAGAGACCCAGTACTTC. Translated: CASTRGLAGRETQYF.

The rearrangement joins TRBV7-6 to TRBJ2-7, with a weak D call TRBD2 (7 bases). V was clipped by 3 bases and J by 3 bases, with 15 bases between them. The CDR3 loop spans 15 amino acids. Germline V gives CDR1 SGHVS, CDR2 FNYEAQ. CDR3 residues: CASSFRPRGGYEQYF. The DNA for the CDR3 is TGTGCCAGCAGCTTCCGACCGAGGGGGGGCTACGAGCAGTACTTC.

This chain connects TRBV10-3 to TRBJ2-7; 7 nucleotides align to TRBD2. CDR3 length equals 17 residues. Germline V CDR1 and CDR2: ENHRY, SYGVKD. V dropped 8 bases and J dropped 6; count of bases not matched to a gene: 22. The CDR3 region is CAISWHLAGEIGGEQYF. The CDR3 region has the DNA TGTGCCATCTCATGGCATTTGGCGGGAGAGATTGGAGGCGAGCAGTACTTC.

This clonotype occurred a few times. The chain uses TRBV12-3 or TRBV12-4 and TRBJ2-7, with unresolved D. Trimming removed 3 bases at V and 0 bases at J, with 9 bases between. CDR3 size: 14 residues. CDR3 protein: CASSFGFPSYEQYF. CDR3 nucleotide sequence: TGTGCCAGCAGTTTCGGCTTCCCCTCCTACGAGCAGTACTTC.

The V and J genes are TRBV21-1 and TRBJ2-3; the DNA was not compared with TRBD1, the D call given in the table. TRBV21-1 is a known pseudogene. This CDR3 is 13 amino acids long. CDR3 sequence reads: CASNAGTTDTQYF. In DNA, the CDR3 is TGTGCCAGCAACGCGGGGACAACAGATACGCAGTATTTT.

This chain uses TRBV25-1 with TRBJ2-1; 7 bases line up with TRBD2. The ends lost 2 bases at V and 4 bases at J; junction bases unmatched: 8. Germline V gene lookup returns CDR1 MGHDK and CDR2 SYGVNS. The CDR3 covers 16 residues. The DNA for the CDR3 is TGTGCCAGCAGTGAACCAGGCGGGAGAGAGTACAATGAGCAGTTCTTC. This gives the protein CASSEPGGREYNEQFF.

V gene TRBV9 combines with J gene TRBJ2-1; 11 nucleotides match TRBD2. This CDR3 is 16 amino acids long. With 4 bases clipped from V and 3 bases from J, the junction kept 6 bases outside the gene matches. Germline V gives CDR1 SGDLS, CDR2 YYNGEE. The CDR3 here is CASSMGTSGNYNEQFF. In DNA form, the CDR3 reads TGTGCCAGCAGCATGGGGACTAGCGGAAACTACAATGAGCAGTTCTTC.

This clonotype was observed a handful of times. The V call is TRBV7-6, the J call TRBJ2-3, with 10 bases identical to TRBD2. Germline V gene lookup returns CDR1 SGHVS and CDR2 FNYEAQ. The V gene end was trimmed by 3 bases and the J gene end by 3 bases; junction bases not matched to a gene: 3. The CDR3 loop spans 15 amino acids. The CDR3 bases are TGTGCCAGCAGCTTGGGGACTAGCGAGACAGATACGCAGTATTTT. Its protein is CASSLGTSETDTQYF.

This rearrangement joins TRBV5-6 to TRBJ2-4; no clear D. V gave up 0 bases and J gave up 8 bases, with 6 bases separating them. The CDR3 has 12 residues. The V gene's germline CDR1 is SGHDT and CDR2 YYEEEE. CDR3 in DNA: TGTGCCAGCAGCTTGGCGAGCGACATTCAGTACTTC. This gives the protein CASSLASDIQYF. The entire variable domain, with the rest obtained from reference TRBV5-6 and TRBJ2-4, is as follows: DAGVTQSPTHLIKTRGQQVTLRCSPKSGHDTVSWYQQALGQGPQFIFQYYEEEERQRGNFPDRFSGHQFPNYSSELNVNALLLGDSALYLCASSLASDIQYFGAGTRLSVL.

This clonotype was detected ten times or more. The gene calls are TRBV5-4 and TRBJ2-1, with a weak D call TRBD1 (5 bases). Per the germline V gene, CDR1 is SGHNT and CDR2 is YYREEE (reference sequence). The CDR3 sequence is 12 residues long. Trimming removed 4 bases at V and 7 bases at J, with 9 bases between. CDR3: CASSTPGNEQFF. DNA for the CDR3: TGTGCCAGCAGCACGCCAGGGAATGAGCAGTTCTTC.

For this clonotype: One end of the junction fails to match germline, which may point to a read error. This chain joins TRBV7-8 and TRBJ2-5; unclear D gene. CDR1 is SGHVS, CDR2 FQNEAQ, per germline. This CDR3 region has 15 residues. The CDR3 sequence is CASSLPRRRQGTQYF. In DNA form, the CDR3 reads TGTGCCAGCAGCTTACCCCGCAGACGTCAAGGGACCCAGTACTTC.

This clonotype was detected many times. This chain connects TRBV20-1 to TRBJ2-7; 8 bases are a match to TRBD1. Unmatched junction bases numbered 7, after V lost 0 bases and J lost 3 bases. CDR1 DFQATT and CDR2 SNEGSKA come from the germline V gene (reference sequence). This CDR3 is built from 15 residues. This CDR3 is CSAREGTGRVYEQYF. The CDR3 DNA follows: TGCAGTGCTAGAGAGGGGACAGGAAGGGTCTACGAGCAGTACTTC.

This clonotype was counted a few times. The genes are TRBV6-4 and TRBJ2-7, with unresolved D. The CDR3 has 12 residues. Trimming stripped 2 bases from V and 7 bases from J, with 9 bases between. The germline V gene encodes CDR1 MRHNA and CDR2 SNTAGT. CDR3 DNA: TGTGCCAGCAGTGACACCGTTGGGGAGCAGTACTTC. It codes for CASSDTVGEQYF.

V usage is TRBV12-3 or TRBV12-4 and J usage is TRBJ2-2; D not resolved. Trimming stripped 5 bases from V and 7 bases from J, with 20 bases between. This CDR3 contains 16 residues. The CDR3 protein is CASSPPGRFGIGELFF. The CDR3 nucleotides read TGTGCCAGCAGTCCACCGGGCCGTTTTGGGATCGGGGAGCTGTTTTTT.

This clonotype was detected a few times. This sequence joins TRBV12-3 or TRBV12-4 and TRBJ1-2, with D perhaps matching TRBD1 (6 bases). This CDR3 spans 16 amino acids. With 5 bases removed from V and 4 bases from J, the gap between germline ends came to 20 bases. DNA of the CDR3: TGTGCCAGCAGTATTACAGGGTGGGCCCCCGTCTATGGCTACACCTTC. Amino acid sequence: CASSITGWAPVYGYTF.

The chain links TRBV2 to TRBJ1-4, with D possibly being TRBD1 (5 bases). The CDR3 runs 15 residues. Germline CDR1 and CDR2: SNHLY and FYNNEI. The V gene lost 8 bases and the J gene lost 7 bases, with 20 bases spanning the gap. CDR3 amino acids: CASQQSTVKSEKLFF. The CDR3, as DNA: TGTGCCAGCCAACAATCGACAGTAAAGAGTGAAAAACTGTTTTTT. Drawing the rest from reference TRBV2 and TRBJ1-4, the complete variable domain is EPEVTQTPSHQVTQMGQEVILRCVPISNHLYFYWYRQILGQKVEFLVSFYNNEISEKSEIFDDQFSVERPDGSNFTLKIRSTKLEDSAMYFCASQQSTVKSEKLFFGSGTQLSVL.

J is TRBJ2-7 and V is TRBV10-3, with 10 bases lining up with TRBD1. Per the germline V gene, CDR1 is ENHRY and CDR2 is SYGVKD. CDR3 length: 14 amino acids. The J segment lost 3 bases and the V segment lost 8 bases, leaving 7 bases of the junction unmatched. For the CDR3, the DNA is TGTGCCATCTCGGACAGGGGGATTCACTACGAGCAGTACTTC. Its protein product is CAISDRGIHYEQYF.

The V gene is TRBV15, the J gene TRBJ2-5, with a weak D call TRBD1 (6 bases). The germline V gene encodes CDR1 LNHNV and CDR2 YYDKDF (reference sequence). V lost 1 base and J 5 bases, leaving 17 bases between the germline ends. This CDR3 region has 16 residues. CDR3 nucleotide sequence: TGTGCCACCAGCAGAGGAGAAACAGGGAGAGGGGAGACCCAGTACTTC. This codes for CATSRGETGRGETQYF.